These 24 T cell receptor beta chains were sequenced from one sample in a study of CD8+CD57+ T cells in acquired aplastic anemia. Genomic DNA templated the TCR beta VDJ and CDR3 profiling. TCRdb re-called the reads through MiXCR, storing one row per CDR3 protein. Among about 210,000 distinct CDR3 sequences listed, 60% to 65% were seen once. Sequencing input: sorted CD4+, CD8+, or CD8+CD57+ T cells (not recorded which) from PBMCs. These TCRs come from a human donor in good health.

This clonotype was found a few times. The chain has TRBV5-1 and TRBJ1-1; 7 bases match TRBD1. This CDR3 has 14 residues. Per the germline V gene, CDR1 is SGHRS and CDR2 is YFSETQ. V gave up 2 bases and J gave up 1 base; unmatched junction bases: 2. CDR3 bases: TGCGCCAGCAGCTTCGGGACAGCGAACACTGAAGCTTTCTTT. This sequence encodes CASSFGTANTEAFF.

Comments on this clonotype: An end of the junction does not agree with germline; a read error may underlie this. The V and J genes are TRBV7-8 and TRBJ2-1; no reliable D call. CDR1 is SGHVS and CDR2 is FQNEAQ in the germline V gene. The CDR3 is made up of 13 amino acids. CDR3 sequence: CAGSFVWVDELFF. The CDR3 DNA sequence: TGTGCCGGCAGCTTTGTCTGGGTTGATGAGCTGTTCTTC. Combining the CDR3 with reference TRBV7-8 and TRBJ2-1 gives the whole variable domain GAGVSQSPRYKVAKRGQDVALRCDPISGHVSLFWYQQALGQGPEFLTYFQNEAQLDKSGLPSDRFFAERPEGSVSTLKIQRTQQEDSAVYLCAGSFVWVDELFFGPGTRLTVL.

This clonotype was seen ten or more times. The V and J genes are TRBV7-3 and TRBJ1-5; D is ambiguous. Germline V CDR1 and CDR2: SGHTA, FQGTGA. There are 13 residues in the CDR3. V was clipped by 0 bases and J by 9 bases, with 9 bases between them. In nucleotides, the CDR3 is TGTGCCAGCAGCTTAACTCCCGAATCGCCCCAGCATTTT. It yields the protein CASSLTPESPQHF.

V is TRBV7-9 and J is TRBJ1-5; D is perhaps TRBD1 (5 bases). V was shortened by 7 bases and J by 5 bases, with 12 bases between the two germline ends. Per the germline V gene, CDR1 is SEHNR and CDR2 is FQNEAQ (reference sequence). There are 13 residues in the CDR3. CDR3 bases: TGTGCCAGCACCAACGGGGGTGATCAGCCCCAGCATTTT. Amino acid sequence: CASTNGGDQPQHF.

This chain uses TRBV15 with TRBJ2-1, with a possible D match to TRBD2 (6 bases). The CDR3 extends over 15 amino acids. Germline loops: CDR1 LNHNV, CDR2 YYDKDF (reference sequence). The V gene lost 5 bases and the J gene lost 0 bases, with 11 bases spanning the gap. CDR3 bases: TGTGCCACCAGCGGAGGGACGAGCTCCTACAATGAGCAGTTCTTC. Translating it yields CATSGGTSSYNEQFF.

This clonotype was counted at least ten times. This chain links TRBV6-5 with TRBJ1-1; D perhaps matches TRBD1 (5 bases). Germline lookup yields CDR1 MNHEY and CDR2 SVGAGI. This CDR3 comprises 15 residues. Trimming pared 2 bases from V and 1 base from J, leaving 11 bases between. DNA of the CDR3: TGTGCCAGCAGTTACGAGCAGGGATGGAACACTGAAGCTTTCTTT. It yields the protein CASSYEQGWNTEAFF.

CDR3 residues: CASSPPGPTYNEQFF. The CDR3 DNA is TGTGCCAGTAGCCCACCGGGACCCACCTACAATGAGCAGTTCTTC. The chain is built from TRBV19 and TRBJ2-1; D may correspond to TRBD1 or TRBD2 (5 bases each). Germline V gives CDR1 LNHDA, CDR2 SQIVND (reference sequence). Trimming left V 6 bases short and J 2 bases short, with 14 bases between. The CDR3 has 15 residues. Complete variable domain (other parts from reference TRBV19 and TRBJ2-1): DGGITQSPKYLFRKEGQNVTLSCEQNLNHDAMYWYRQDPGQGLRLIYYSQIVNDFQKGDIAEGYSVSREKKESFPLTVTSAQKNPTAFYLCASSPPGPTYNEQFFGPGTRLTVL.

This clonotype was recorded only once. A junction boundary mismatches the germline segment, possibly from a read error. This chain uses TRBV7-6 with TRBJ2-7, with D possibly being TRBD1 or TRBD2 (5 bases each). This CDR3 is built from 15 residues. CDR1 and CDR2 (germline): SGHVS, FNYEAQ. CDR3 DNA: TGTGCCAGCAGCTTAGAGCGAGGGGAGTCCTACGAGCGGTACTTC. Translating it yields CASSLERGESYERYF. The full variable domain, rest sourced from reference TRBV7-6 and TRBJ2-7, is GAGVSQSPRYKVTKRGQDVALRCDPISGHVSLYWYRQALGQGPEFLTYFNYEAQQDKSGLPNDRFSAERPEGSISTLTIQRTEQRDSAMYRCASSLERGESYERYFGPGTRLTVT.

Regarding this clonotype: A read error is possible here, since a much larger clone lies one base away. The chain joins TRBV28 to TRBJ1-4; 7 bases match TRBD1. The germline V gene has CDR1 MDHEN and CDR2 SYDVKM. The CDR3 sequence is 15 residues long. DNA of the CDR3: TGTGCCAGCAACATCCACAGGGGATCGGTTGAAAAACTGTCTTTT. It specifies CASNIHRGSVEKLSF.

This clonotype occurred many times. The rearrangement links TRBV13 to TRBJ1-2; D gene unclear. CDR3 length: 14 residues. Trimming took 4 bases from V and 2 from J, leaving 11 bases between them. The germline gives CDR1 PRHDT, CDR2 FYEKMQ (reference sequence). The CDR3 loop reads CASSSDTGNYGYTF. CDR3 sequence (DNA): TGTGCCAGCAGCTCCGACACGGGGAACTATGGCTACACCTTC.

This clonotype occurred many times. This chain uses TRBV2 with TRBJ1-2; D unresolved. This CDR3 region has 14 residues. From germline, CDR1 is SNHLY and CDR2 FYNNEI. Between the trimmed V and J ends, which lost 0 bases and 4 bases, there was a span of 9 bases. CDR3 amino acids: CASSEAWGTYGYTF. In DNA, the CDR3 is TGTGCCAGCAGTGAAGCGTGGGGAACCTATGGCTACACCTTC.

This clonotype was recorded many times. This chain joins TRBV6-2 or TRBV6-3 and TRBJ2-7, with 10 bases aligning to TRBD1. This CDR3 comprises 14 residues. CDR1 is MNHEY and CDR2 is SVGEGT in the germline V gene. V lost 6 bases and J lost 5; bases outside the gene matches: 7. In nucleotides, the CDR3 is TGTGCCAGCAGGTCCGGGACAGGGGTCGACGAGCAGTACTTC. Amino acids: CASRSGTGVDEQYF.

On this clonotype: Just one base apart from a much larger clone, this may be a read error. The chain is built from TRBV11-2 and TRBJ2-1, with D unresolved. Per germline, CDR1 SGHAT and CDR2 FQNNGV. V was pared by 5 bases and J by 5 bases, with 10 bases between. The length of the CDR3 is 13 residues. Here the CDR3 reads CASSLYRHNEQFF. The CDR3 bases are TGTGCCAGCAGCCTCTACAGACACAATGAGCAGTTCTTC.

V usage is TRBV20-1 and J usage is TRBJ1-1; D gene ambiguous. V lost 3 bases and J lost 0, with 8 bases in between. Germline CDR1 reads DFQATT; CDR2 reads SNEGSKA (reference sequence). This CDR3 contains 13 residues. CDR3 sequence: CSARGGLNTEAFF. The CDR3 region has the DNA TGCAGTGCTAGGGGAGGCCTGAACACTGAAGCTTTCTTT.

The chain combines TRBV20-1 with TRBJ2-1, with D unclear. V was pared by 7 bases and J by 5 bases, with 12 bases between. The CDR3 has 12 residues. CDR1 and CDR2 from the germline V gene are DFQATT and SNEGSKA (reference sequence). CDR3 DNA sequence: TGCAGTGGGAGAGATGTCCACAATGAGCAGTTCTTC. Translating it yields CSGRDVHNEQFF.

The chain links TRBV12-3 or TRBV12-4 to TRBJ2-7, with 9 bases matching TRBD1. This CDR3 has 14 residues. Trimming cost V 6 bases and J 3 bases; bases outside gene matches: 6. This CDR3 is CASRDGTGSYEQYF. The CDR3 DNA follows: TGTGCCAGCAGGGATGGGACAGGGAGCTACGAGCAGTACTTC.

The V and J genes are TRBV5-1 and TRBJ2-2, with D unclear. Trimming shortened V by 0 bases and J by 3 bases, and 6 bases separated the two germline ends. The CDR3 spans 14 residues. Germline V gene data show CDR1 as SGHRS and CDR2 as YFSETQ. CDR3 sequence (DNA): TGCGCCAGCAGCTTGGCCACCTACACCGGGGAGCTGTTTTTT. Translating gives CASSLATYTGELFF.

This clonotype was detected a few times. The chain has TRBV25-1 and TRBJ2-1, with 12 bases that match TRBD1. There are 16 residues in the CDR3. Germline CDR1 is MGHDK and CDR2 is SYGVNS. With 4 bases clipped from V and 8 bases from J, the junction kept 9 bases outside the gene matches. The CDR3 protein is CASSAGQGASLDEQFF. In DNA form, the CDR3 reads TGTGCCAGCAGTGCGGGACAGGGGGCAAGTTTGGATGAGCAGTTCTTC.

DNA for the CDR3: TGTGCCACACGGACAGGGGGCGGCACCGGGGAGCTGTTTTTT. Its protein product is CATRTGGGTGELFF. The rearrangement joins TRBV27 to TRBJ2-2; 11 bases fit TRBD1. After removal of 10 bases from V and 4 bases from J, the junction contained 5 bases not matched to a gene. Germline assignment: CDR1 MNHEY and CDR2 SMNVEV (reference sequence). The CDR3 covers 14 residues.

This sequence joins TRBV20-1 and TRBJ2-2; 8 bases fit TRBD2. Germline trimming cut 4 bases from V and 4 bases from J; bases unmatched to any gene: 2. Germline V gene data show CDR1 as DFQATT and CDR2 as SNEGSKA (reference sequence). This CDR3 spans 13 amino acids. The CDR3, as DNA: TGCAGTGCTACGGCGGGAGGCACCGGGGAGCTGTTTTTT. Amino acid sequence: CSATAGGTGELFF.

This clonotype appeared many times. This rearrangement joins TRBV2 to TRBJ2-1, with 7 bases lining up with TRBD2. The CDR3 sequence is 13 residues long. J gave up 8 bases and V 6 bases, and 7 bases lay outside the gene matches. CDR1 is SNHLY, CDR2 FYNNEI, per germline. The CDR3 loop is CASRGEGWHEQFF. The CDR3 coding sequence is TGTGCCAGCAGAGGGGAGGGTTGGCATGAGCAGTTCTTC.

Only a few counts were recorded for this clonotype. The J gene is TRBJ1-4, the V gene TRBV2, with D maybe TRBD1 (5 bases). The CDR3 covers 14 residues. From germline, CDR1 is SNHLY and CDR2 FYNNEI. With 10 bases removed from V and 7 bases from J, the gap between germline ends came to 19 bases. The CDR3 protein is CATSERGGSEKLFF. The CDR3 bases are TGTGCCACCAGCGAGAGGGGAGGTAGTGAAAAACTGTTTTTT.

This clonotype came up many times. The gene calls are TRBV13 and TRBJ2-3; D remains unclear. Germline V gene data show CDR1 as PRHDT and CDR2 as FYEKMQ (reference sequence). The V end lost 2 bases, the J end lost 5 bases, and 23 bases lay between the germline ends. The CDR3 is made up of 18 amino acids. The CDR3 loop is CASSLPLRPSKQRDTQYF. The CDR3 DNA is TGTGCCAGCAGCTTACCACTCAGACCGTCGAAGCAGAGAGATACGCAGTATTTT.

The rearrangement links TRBV19 to TRBJ2-7, with 8 bases fitting TRBD1. The CDR3 has 14 amino acids. Germline V gene data show CDR1 as LNHDA and CDR2 as SQIVND (reference sequence). V shed 0 bases and J 9 bases; nucleotides not matched to a gene: 7. The CDR3 loop is CASSIDPRGRGQYF. The CDR3, as DNA: TGTGCCAGTAGTATAGATCCCAGGGGGCGAGGGCAGTACTTC.